The 22 T cell receptor beta chains listed next were all sequenced from one sample in a study of T cell responses to AZD1222 COVID-19 vaccine. Clones were read by immunoSEQ multiplex PCR, and TCRdb kept only the in-frame ones, dropping some. The sample records 130,000 or so clones, more than 85% being singletons. Sequencing used peripheral blood, obtained 28 days after the second AZD1222 dose. The receptor source for this set is an adult who received the AZD1222 COVID-19 vaccine.

V and J are TRBV6-5 and TRBJ1-6; 8 bases are shared with TRBD1. Germline V CDR1 and CDR2: MNHEY, SVGAGI. This CDR3 is built from 14 residues. Trimming removed 6 bases from V and 7 bases from J; junction bases left unmatched: 5. CDR3 loop: CASRPTGVNSPLHF. The CDR3 region has the DNA TGTGCCAGCAGACCGACAGGGGTCAATTCACCCCTCCACTTT.

V gene TRBV6-5 combines with J gene TRBJ1-6; TRBD1 matches 9 bases. Per the germline V gene, CDR1 is MNHEY and CDR2 is SVGAGI. The CDR3 covers 15 residues. V lost 0 bases and J lost 10; bases outside the gene matches: 4. Written as DNA, the CDR3 is TGTGCCAGCAGTTACTCGGACAGGGGCTGGTCACCCCTCCACTTT. Amino acids: CASSYSDRGWSPLHF.

The genes are TRBV27 and TRBJ1-5; D is unresolved. Germline CDR1 MNHEY, CDR2 SMNVEV (reference sequence). The CDR3 length is 13 residues. Trimming pared 7 bases from V and 4 bases from J, leaving 11 bases between. The chain's CDR3 is CASTVSWNQPQHF. The CDR3 nucleotides read TGTGCCAGCACAGTTTCTTGGAATCAGCCCCAGCATTTT.

This chain links TRBV10-3 with TRBJ2-7, with D uncertain. Germline V CDR1 and CDR2: ENHRY, SYGVKD. The V end was cut by 3 bases, the J end by 0 bases, with 15 bases between. The length of the CDR3 is 16 residues. This chain's CDR3 is CAISDQGKVGSYEQYV. The CDR3 coding sequence is TGTGCCATCAGTGACCAAGGGAAGGTGGGCTCCTACGAGCAGTACGTC.

V is TRBV3-1 (or the pseudogene TRBV3-2) and J is TRBJ1-5; the D is unclear. Germline V gene data show CDR1 as LGHDT and CDR2 as YNNKEL (reference sequence). The CDR3 loop spans 14 amino acids. Trimming cost V 4 bases and J 7 bases, with 14 bases left between them. The CDR3 nucleotides are TGTGCCAGCAGCCCGGCCCGACTTGGGCAGCCCCAGCATTTT. Translating it yields CASSPARLGQPQHF.

The chain carries TRBV7-2 and TRBJ2-7; D unresolved. V was pared by 0 bases and J by 4 bases, with 13 bases between. The CDR3 length is 15 residues. Germline V lookup: CDR1 SGHTA, CDR2 FQGNSA. The chain's CDR3 is CASSLAVGAQYEQYV. DNA of the CDR3: TGTGCCAGCAGCTTAGCTGTGGGCGCCCAATACGAGCAGTACGTC.

This clone was counted once. V and J are TRBV5-1 and TRBJ2-2; possibly TRBD2 for D (6 bases). Germline V gives CDR1 SGHRS, CDR2 YFSETQ. Trimming left V 5 bases short and J 6 bases short, with 8 bases between. The CDR3 runs 12 residues. The CDR3 sequence: CASRSGAGELFF. CDR3 nucleotides: TGCGCCAGCAGATCGGGAGCCGGGGAGCTGTTTTTT.

This chain uses TRBV5-1 with TRBJ2-3; 9 nucleotides match TRBD2. Germline loops: CDR1 SGHRS, CDR2 YFSETQ. The trim removed 4 bases at V and 2 bases at J, leaving 11 bases unmatched. This CDR3 has 17 residues. The CDR3 here is CASSHPGSGGLTDTQYF. The CDR3 DNA is TGCGCCAGCAGCCACCCGGGTAGCGGGGGTCTCACAGATACGCAGTATTTT.

The rearrangement uses TRBV10-3 and TRBJ1-2, with D possibly matching TRBD1 (5 bases). The V end lost 4 bases, the J end lost 3 bases, and 9 bases lay between the germline ends. The CDR3 consists of 13 residues. Germline V gene data show CDR1 as ENHRY and CDR2 as SYGVKD. CDR3 bases: TGTGCCATCAGTGCGGGGGTAGACTATGGCTACACCTTC. Protein: CAISAGVDYGYTF.

V gene TRBV11-2 combines with J gene TRBJ2-2, with D uncertain. CDR3 size: 15 residues. The V gene's germline CDR1 is SGHAT and CDR2 FQNNGV. V lost 5 bases and J lost 1, with 11 bases in between. The CDR3 protein is CASSPLGRNTGELFF. The CDR3 coding sequence is TGTGCCAGCAGCCCCCTGGGAAGGAACACCGGGGAGCTGTTTTTT.

The chain employs TRBV29-1 and TRBJ1-1; D not resolved. Trimming took 6 bases from V and 0 from J, leaving 20 bases between them. Germline loops: CDR1 SQVTM, CDR2 ANQGSEA. There are 16 residues in the CDR3. As DNA, the CDR3 is TGCAGCGTAGATGGTGGCAGGACCTTCATGAACACTGAAGCTTTCTTT. Translated: CSVDGGRTFMNTEAFF. Full variable domain (remainder filled in from reference TRBV29-1 and TRBJ1-1): SAVISQKPSRDICQRGTSLTIQCQVDSQVTMMFWYRQQPGQSLTLIATANQGSEATYESGFVIDKFPISRPNLTFSTLTVSNMSPEDSSIYLCSVDGGRTFMNTEAFFGQGTRLTVV.

The rearrangement uses TRBV30 and TRBJ1-2; the match to TRBD1 covers 10 bases. Per the germline V gene, CDR1 is GTSNPN and CDR2 is SVGIG (reference sequence). The junction had 5 bases not matched to a gene; V was cut back by 2 bases and J by 8 bases. The CDR3 sequence is 13 residues long. The DNA of the CDR3 is TGTGCCTGGAGTCAGGGACAGGGGAGGGGCTACACCTTC. This sequence encodes CAWSQGQGRGYTF.

This chain joins TRBV10-3 and TRBJ1-3; 11 bases line up with TRBD1. Germline assignment: CDR1 ENHRY and CDR2 SYGVKD. The CDR3 loop spans 14 amino acids. J gave up 6 bases and V 7 bases, and 5 bases lay outside the gene matches. The DNA of the CDR3 is TGTGCCATCACCAGGACAGGGGGCGAAAACACCATATATTTT. Translating gives CAITRTGGENTIYF.

The V call is TRBV4-1, the J call TRBJ2-7; 8 positions agree with TRBD2. Trimming took 1 base from V and 0 from J; bases not matched to a gene: 5. CDR1 is MGHRA and CDR2 is YSYEKL in the germline V gene. The CDR3 sequence is 16 residues long. Here the CDR3 reads CASSQVPGGSSYEQYF. As DNA, the CDR3 is TGCGCCAGCAGCCAAGTTCCGGGGGGGAGCTCCTACGAGCAGTACTTC.

The chain carries TRBV19 and TRBJ2-5; D is possibly TRBD1 (5 bases). V lost 2 bases, J lost 5 bases, and 12 bases lay in between. The CDR3 has 14 residues. From germline, CDR1 is LNHDA and CDR2 SQIVND (reference sequence). CDR3 DNA: TGTGCCAGTAGTATACGCAGGGCAGCGGAGACCCAGTACTTC. It encodes CASSIRRAAETQYF. The whole variable domain, remainder taken from reference TRBV19 and TRBJ2-5, is DGGITQSPKYLFRKEGQNVTLSCEQNLNHDAMYWYRQDPGQGLRLIYYSQIVNDFQKGDIAEGYSVSREKKESFPLTVTSAQKNPTAFYLCASSIRRAAETQYFGPGTRLLVL.

This chain joins TRBV10-3 and TRBJ1-2; 7 bases are a match to TRBD1. The CDR3 totals 13 residues. V was clipped by 4 bases and J by 5 bases; unmatched bases: 4. The V gene's germline CDR1 is ENHRY and CDR2 SYGVKD. CDR3 region: CAISGQGGYGYTF. The CDR3 bases are TGTGCCATCAGTGGACAGGGTGGATATGGCTACACCTTC.

In its sample, this clone was seen once. The rearrangement uses TRBV7-2 and TRBJ1-1, with D maybe TRBD1 (5 bases). Germline assignment: CDR1 SGHTA and CDR2 FQGNSA. V was clipped by 4 bases and J by 3 bases, with 15 bases between them. The CDR3 runs 15 residues. The CDR3 DNA sequence: TGTGCCAGCAGCTACCAGGGAAACGGGGACACTGAAGCTTTCTTT. It translates to CASSYQGNGDTEAFF.

The V call is TRBV13, the J call TRBJ1-1, with D uncertain. CDR1 and CDR2 from the germline V gene are PRHDT and FYEKMQ (reference sequence). CDR3 size: 15 residues. The V end was cut by 4 bases, the J end by 1 base, with 13 bases between. The CDR3 loop is CASSSYQTANTEAFF. Written as DNA, the CDR3 is TGTGCCAGCAGCTCTTACCAAACAGCGAACACTGAAGCTTTCTTT.

This chain links TRBV2 with TRBJ1-1; D call uncertain. Germline V CDR1 and CDR2: SNHLY, FYNNEI. The CDR3 spans 13 residues. The V gene lost 2 bases and the J gene lost 1 base, with 5 bases spanning the gap. The CDR3 region has the DNA TGTGCCAGCAGTGAAAGGTGGAACACTGAAGCTTTCTTT. This codes for CASSERWNTEAFF.

The chain combines TRBV5-1 with TRBJ2-1; either TRBD1 or TRBD2 may supply D (5 bases each). This CDR3 comprises 14 residues. V lost 4 bases, J lost 5 bases, and 13 bases lay in between. The germline V gene encodes CDR1 SGHRS and CDR2 YFSETQ. The CDR3 bases are TGCGCCAGCAGCCCGGGACGTTTTGACAATGAGCAGTTCTTC. Translation: CASSPGRFDNEQFF.

CDR3 sequence (DNA): TGTGCCAGCAGTATTCGGGACGCCCGATACAATGAGCAGTTCTTC. Protein: CASSIRDARYNEQFF. This chain uses TRBV6-2 or TRBV6-3 with TRBJ2-1; D could derive from TRBD1 or TRBD2 (5 bases each). The V end was cut by 5 bases, the J end by 4 bases, with 15 bases between. Germline CDR1 MNHEY, CDR2 SVGEGT. The CDR3 runs to 15 residues.

The chain is built from TRBV27 and TRBJ2-7; possible D gene TRBD2, 5 bases. CDR3 length: 13 residues. Germline CDR1 reads MNHEY; CDR2 reads SMNVEV (reference sequence). Trimming cost V 6 bases and J 6 bases, with 15 bases left between them. Written as DNA, the CDR3 is TGTGCCAGCAGATCCGGAGGTACTCGCGAGCAGTACTTC. It encodes CASRSGGTREQYF.